This passage covers 25 T cell receptor beta chains from one sample sequenced in a study of blood T cell repertoires in COVID-19. Assay used: immunoSEQ multiplex PCR; TCRdb lists only in-frame clones, some missing. The sample yields approximately 150,000 clones, over 80% seen once. Material: peripheral blood. The receptors were sampled from an elderly woman with COVID-19, enrolled during active disease.

The rearrangement joins TRBV7-6 to TRBJ1-3; TRBD1 might be the D (6 bases). Trimming pared 11 bases from V and 4 bases from J, leaving 15 bases between. The CDR3 runs 13 residues. Germline V gene lookup returns CDR1 SGHVS and CDR2 FNYEAQ. CDR3 in amino acids: CAAAGASGNTIYF. In DNA form, the CDR3 reads TGTGCCGCGGCAGGGGCGAGCGGAAACACCATATATTTT.

Here the CDR3 reads CASSYVDTVGYTF. The DNA of the CDR3 is TGTGCCAGCAGCTACGTCGACACCGTCGGCTACACCTTC. The rearrangement uses TRBV6-1 and TRBJ1-2; no definite D call. This CDR3 has 13 amino acids. Trimming took off 6 bases at V and 8 bases at J, with 16 bases between the two ends. CDR1 is MNHNS and CDR2 is SASEGT in the germline V gene.

The chain uses TRBV2 and TRBJ1-1; a weak D match, TRBD1 (6 bases). CDR3 length equals 12 residues. Germline CDR1 is SNHLY and CDR2 is FYNNEI. The ends were cut back, 2 bases at V and 10 bases at J, with 11 bases in the middle. DNA for the CDR3: TGTGCCAGCAGTGAAAACAGGGTAAGAGCTTTCTTT. Its protein product is CASSENRVRAFF.

J is TRBJ1-1 and V is TRBV5-1; no clear D. V was trimmed by 0 bases and J by 5 bases, leaving 14 bases between them. Germline-derived CDR1 and CDR2 are SGHRS and YFSETQ. This CDR3 is 15 amino acids long. The CDR3 DNA follows: TGCGCCAGCAGCTTGGGCCTCGGGTCTGGGACTGAAGCTTTCTTT. As protein: CASSLGLGSGTEAFF. The variable domain in full, with the rest retrieved from reference TRBV5-1 and TRBJ1-1, is KAGVTQTPRYLIKTRGQQVTLSCSPISGHRSVSWYQQTPGQGLQFLFEYFSETQRNKGNFPGRFSGRQFSNSRSEMNVSTLELGDSALYLCASSLGLGSGTEAFFGQGTRLTVV.

CDR3 loop: CASAGRTYQPQHF. CDR3 in DNA: TGTGCCAGCGCCGGGAGGACTTATCAGCCCCAGCATTTT. V is TRBV2 and J is TRBJ1-5; D not resolved. The ends were cut back, 8 bases at V and 5 bases at J, with 13 bases in the middle. This CDR3 has 13 residues. Germline-derived CDR1 and CDR2 are SNHLY and FYNNEI.

The rearrangement uses TRBV29-1 and TRBJ2-1; tentative D call: TRBD2 (5 bases). In germline, CDR1 is SQVTM, CDR2 ANQGSEA. This CDR3 contains 14 residues. V shed 7 bases and J shed 4 bases, with 17 bases lying between them. Here the CDR3 reads CSARADAGYNEQFF. DNA for the CDR3: TGCAGCGCTAGAGCGGACGCGGGTTACAATGAGCAGTTCTTC.

DNA for the CDR3: TGTGCCAGCAGTTACAGGGCGGGAGGGCCCGATGAGCAGTTCTTC. This gives the protein CASSYRAGGPDEQFF. The rearrangement joins TRBV6-6 to TRBJ2-1, with 9 bases identical to TRBD2. This CDR3 contains 15 residues. Per the germline V gene, CDR1 is MNHNY and CDR2 is SVGAGI (reference sequence). Trimming removed 2 bases from V and 8 bases from J; junction bases left unmatched: 7.

The chain combines TRBV25-1 with TRBJ2-5; D is perhaps TRBD1 (6 bases). V was pared by 4 bases and J by 5 bases, with 17 bases between. Germline CDR1 and CDR2: MGHDK and SYGVNS. The CDR3 consists of 15 residues. This CDR3 is CASSATGTKKETQYF. For the CDR3, the DNA is TGTGCCAGCAGTGCTACCGGGACAAAGAAGGAGACCCAGTACTTC.

The chain uses TRBV10-3 and TRBJ1-4; TRBD1 matches at 10 bases. J was trimmed by 4 bases and V by 0 bases; bases with no gene match: 8. The CDR3 consists of 18 residues. The germline V gene has CDR1 ENHRY and CDR2 SYGVKD. CDR3 amino acids: CAISESASTGGGNEKLFF. CDR3 DNA: TGTGCCATCAGTGAGTCGGCATCGACAGGGGGCGGTAATGAAAAACTGTTTTTT.

This chain links TRBV11-3 with TRBJ2-3; TRBD2 agrees at 7 bases. CDR3 size: 13 residues. The V segment lost 5 bases and the J segment 2 bases; nucleotides outside the gene matches: 1. From germline, CDR1 is SGHNT and CDR2 YENEEA. CDR3 sequence reads: CASSRGVTDTQYF. For the CDR3, the DNA is TGTGCCAGCAGCCGGGGGGTCACAGATACGCAGTATTTT.

The chain joins TRBV27 to TRBJ2-2; D is perhaps TRBD1 (6 bases). CDR1 is MNHEY, CDR2 SMNVEV, per germline (reference sequence). The CDR3 contains 16 residues. V was pared by 3 bases and J by 5 bases, with 16 bases between. Here the CDR3 reads CASSFSVTGRTGELFF. The CDR3 DNA follows: TGTGCCAGCAGTTTTAGTGTTACAGGGAGAACCGGGGAGCTGTTTTTT.

The genes are TRBV6-5 and TRBJ2-6; D is uncertain. Trimming stripped 6 bases from V and 0 bases from J, with 9 bases between. CDR3 length: 15 amino acids. Germline V gives CDR1 MNHEY, CDR2 SVGAGI. The CDR3 DNA sequence: TGTGCCAGCAGCGACTGGAGCTCTGGGGCCAACGTCCTGACTTTC. Translated, it gives CASSDWSSGANVLTF.

This sequence joins TRBV7-3 and TRBJ2-2, with TRBD1 as a possible D gene (6 bases). CDR3 length: 16 amino acids. V shed 3 bases and J shed 0 bases, with 11 bases lying between them. Germline loops: CDR1 SGHTA, CDR2 FQGTGA. Here the CDR3 reads CASSFLAGANTGELFF. The CDR3 DNA is TGTGCCAGCAGCTTCTTGGCAGGGGCGAACACCGGGGAGCTGTTTTTT. Full variable domain (remainder filled in from reference TRBV7-3 and TRBJ2-2): GAGVSQTPSNKVTEKGKYVELRCDPISGHTALYWYRQSLGQGPEFLIYFQGTGAADDSGLPNDRFFAVRPEGSVSTLKIQRTERGDSAVYLCASSFLAGANTGELFFGEGSRLTVL.

This sequence joins TRBV9 and TRBJ2-2; 8 bases are shared with TRBD2. After removal of 0 bases from V and 4 bases from J, the junction contained 5 bases not matched to a gene. CDR3 length: 16 amino acids. Germline V lookup: CDR1 SGDLS, CDR2 YYNGEE. For the CDR3, the DNA is TGTGCCAGCAGCGTAGTGAGCGGGAGCTTCACCGGGGAGCTGTTTTTT. Translated: CASSVVSGSFTGELFF.

The chain recombines TRBV5-1 with TRBJ1-4; D unresolved. The V end lost 5 bases, the J end lost 8 bases, and 13 bases lay between the germline ends. CDR1 is SGHRS and CDR2 is YFSETQ in the germline V gene. The length of the CDR3 is 13 residues. This CDR3 reads CASRMGSGEKLFF. CDR3 nucleotide sequence: TGCGCCAGCAGGATGGGATCGGGGGAAAAACTGTTTTTT.

The V call is TRBV2, the J call TRBJ1-5; D ambiguous. Germline assignment: CDR1 SNHLY and CDR2 FYNNEI. V lost 3 bases to trimming and J lost 0 bases, with 15 bases between them. This CDR3 comprises 17 residues. The CDR3 here is CASSDGWSGGSNQPQHF. The CDR3 DNA reads as TGTGCCAGCAGTGATGGGTGGTCAGGTGGTAGCAATCAGCCCCAGCATTTT.

This clone was detected once. The J gene is TRBJ2-3, the V gene TRBV18; 9 bases are shared with TRBD1. Germline CDR1 and CDR2: KGHSH and LQKENI. V lost 3 bases and J lost 6; bases outside the gene matches: 7. The CDR3 runs to 15 residues. Here the CDR3 DNA reads TGTGCCAGCTCACCGCGGACAGGGGATCGGGATACGCAGTATTTT. It encodes CASSPRTGDRDTQYF. The full variable domain, rest sourced from reference TRBV18 and TRBJ2-3, is NAGVMQNPRHLVRRRGQEARLRCSPMKGHSHVYWYRQLPEEGLKFMVYLQKENIIDESGMPKERFSAEFPKEGPSILRIQQVVRGDSAAYFCASSPRTGDRDTQYFGPGTRLTVL.

The V call is TRBV11-2, the J call TRBJ2-1; D may be TRBD1 (5 bases). Germline V gives CDR1 SGHAT, CDR2 FQNNGV. The CDR3 has 12 residues. V was trimmed by 4 bases and J by 9 bases, leaving 10 bases between them. The CDR3 DNA reads TGTGCCAGCAGCTCCCAGGGTAGTGAGCAGTTCTTC. Its protein is CASSSQGSEQFF.

The rearrangement links TRBV6-1 to TRBJ1-1; 8 nucleotides agree with TRBD1. The CDR3 runs 12 residues. V lost 3 bases and J lost 11; bases outside the gene matches: 5. CDR1 and CDR2 from the germline V gene are MNHNS and SASEGT. CDR3 region: CASSERTGIAFF. The CDR3 DNA reads as TGTGCCAGCAGTGAGCGGACAGGGATCGCTTTCTTT.

This clone was seen a single time. This sequence joins TRBV5-1 and TRBJ2-1, with 8 bases fitting TRBD2. This CDR3 has 16 amino acids. Germline CDR1 and CDR2: SGHRS and YFSETQ. V lost 4 bases to trimming and J lost 4 bases; unmatched junction nucleotides: 10. This chain's CDR3 is CASSGTTSGGYNEQFF. The CDR3 coding sequence is TGCGCCAGCAGCGGGACTACTAGCGGAGGGTACAATGAGCAGTTCTTC.

This chain joins TRBV5-1 and TRBJ2-1; 8 positions agree with TRBD1. Losses at the gene ends were 3 bases for V and 2 bases for J; bases not matched to a gene: 4. The CDR3 contains 15 residues. Per the germline V gene, CDR1 is SGHRS and CDR2 is YFSETQ. The CDR3 nucleotides read TGCGCCAGCAGCTCCGGGGACAGGCCCTACAATGAGCAGTTCTTC. Residues: CASSSGDRPYNEQFF.

The chain joins TRBV4-2 to TRBJ2-7; D possibly corresponds to TRBD1 (5 bases). Trimming shortened V by 1 base and J by 6 bases, and 16 bases separated the two germline ends. The CDR3 covers 15 residues. Germline-derived CDR1 and CDR2 are LGHNA and YNFKEQ. For the CDR3, the DNA is TGTGCCAGCAGCCAAGCCCAACGGCAGGGTAGCGAGCAGTACTTC. This sequence encodes CASSQAQRQGSEQYF.

This clone occurred a few times. This sequence joins TRBV10-3 and TRBJ1-5, with D possibly matching TRBD1 (5 bases). CDR3 length: 13 amino acids. The V end was cut by 8 bases, the J end by 10 bases, with 18 bases between. Germline CDR1 and CDR2: ENHRY and SYGVKD. The CDR3 nucleotides are TGTGCCATCGGGGGGACGGACATCAATCCCCAGCATTTT. It translates to CAIGGTDINPQHF.

The V call is TRBV3-1 (or the pseudogene TRBV3-2), the J call TRBJ1-2; TRBD1 matches 10 bases. V trimming: 5 bases; J trimming: 8 bases; junction bases outside the gene matches: 8. The CDR3 has 14 residues. CDR1 and CDR2 from the germline V gene are LGHDT and YNNKEL (reference sequence). CDR3 DNA: TGTGCCAGCAGCTCGGGACAGGGGATGAGCGGCTACACCTTC. This codes for CASSSGQGMSGYTF.

V usage is TRBV9 and J usage is TRBJ2-7; D is possibly TRBD1 (6 bases). CDR3 length: 14 amino acids. Trimming stripped 0 bases from V and 3 bases from J, with 10 bases between. Per the germline V gene, CDR1 is SGDLS and CDR2 is YYNGEE. The CDR3 DNA is TGTGCCAGCAGCGTAGATGCAGGGGACTACGAGCAGTACTTC. Translation: CASSVDAGDYEQYF.